These T cell receptor beta chains were read from a single sample in a study of blood T cells in healthy people across ages. TCRdb redid the calling of the 5' RACE reads with MiXCR, one entry per CDR3 protein. The sample gives 800,000 or so distinct CDR3 sequences, 20% to 25% of which show up once; around 3.6% is in the top ten. These data also formed part of another study, on T cells of mothers and their children.

Sequenced sample: blood. These receptors were obtained from a boy aged 5 to 17 in good health. The CDR3 runs from the conserved cysteine through the conserved F or W. D genes are given only for firm matches. Some rows mark clone size as missing; the rest say once, few, many or name a class of expanded clone.

D: -
J: TRBJ2-5
size: few
V: TRBV14
DNA: TGTGCCAGCAGCCAAGCGGACGGGCAAGAGACCCAGTACTTC
CDR3: CASSQADGQETQYF

D: -
J: TRBJ2-7
size: -
V: TRBV7-8
DNA: TGTGCCAGCAGCCGGGGCGCCAGGGGCGACGAGCAGTACTTC
CDR3: CASSRGARGDEQYF

D: -
J: TRBJ2-3
size: -
V: TRBV12-3/TRBV12-4
DNA: TGTGCCAGCAGGGTCAGCCCTAGCACAGATACGCAGTATTTT
CDR3: CASRVSPSTDTQYF

D: TRBD1
J: TRBJ2-4
size: many
V: TRBV5-1
DNA: TGCGCCAGCAGCAAAAAACAGGGGGCGCCGCCGGCGGGTCAGCTGGGCCGGCGGAACATTCAGTACTTC
CDR3: CASSKKQGAPPAGQLGRRNIQYF

D: -
J: TRBJ1-3
size: -
V: TRBV5-1
DNA: TGCGCCAGCAGCCCGGGACATACTGGAAACACCATATATTTT
CDR3: CASSPGHTGNTIYF

D: -
J: TRBJ2-3
size: -
V: TRBV11-2
DNA: TGTGCCAGCAGCTTAGAGAGGTCAAATACGCAGTATTTT
CDR3: CASSLERSNTQYF

D: -
J: TRBJ1-1
size: few
V: TRBV4-1
DNA: TGCGCCAGCAGCCAAGAGTCCAGAGTAAACACTGAAGCTTTCTTT
CDR3: CASSQESRVNTEAFF

D: -
J: TRBJ2-5
size: few
V: TRBV29-1
DNA: TGCAGCGTAACCTCTGGTGTCGAGACCCAGTACTTC
CDR3: CSVTSGVETQYF

D: -
J: TRBJ2-7
size: few
V: TRBV5-6
DNA: TGTGCCAGCAGCTCGCCCTACAGGGGACTGGACGAGCAGTACTTC
CDR3: CASSSPYRGLDEQYF

D: -
J: TRBJ1-1
size: few
V: TRBV29-1
DNA: TGCAGCGTTGAAGCGGGTGGGGGCACTGAAGCTTTCTTT
CDR3: CSVEAGGGTEAFF

D: TRBD1
J: TRBJ2-6
size: few
V: TRBV5-1
DNA: TGCGCCAGCAGCTTGGCCAGGGACAGGGGATCTGGGGCCAACGTCCTGACTTTC
CDR3: CASSLARDRGSGANVLTF

D: TRBD1
J: TRBJ2-5
size: -
V: TRBV15
DNA: TGTGCCACCAGCACCTCGGTCCTACAGGGGCTCTCGCAGTACTTC
CDR3: CATSTSVLQGLSQYF

D: -
J: TRBJ2-1
size: -
V: TRBV7-3
DNA: TGTGCCAGCAGCCACGGGACTGCCTATGAGCAGTTCTTC
CDR3: CASSHGTAYEQFF

D: -
J: TRBJ2-7
size: -
V: TRBV28
DNA: TGTGCCAGCAGTAACAACAGGGTGAGTTCCTACGAGCAGTACTTC
CDR3: CASSNNRVSSYEQYF

D: TRBD1
J: TRBJ2-1
size: -
V: TRBV20-1
DNA: TGCAGTGCTAGAGAGGGAGTGTTGGGACAGGGACTAAGCTCCTACAATGAGCAGTTCTTC
CDR3: CSAREGVLGQGLSSYNEQFF

D: -
J: TRBJ1-3
size: few
V: TRBV5-1
DNA: TGCGCCAGCAGCTTGGCTGGGGGCTCTGGAAACACCATATATTTT
CDR3: CASSLAGGSGNTIYF

D: TRBD2
J: TRBJ2-3
size: -
V: TRBV7-3
DNA: TGTGCCAGCAGCTTACTAGCGGGCCCCACAGATACGCAGTATTTT
CDR3: CASSLLAGPTDTQYF

D: -
J: TRBJ2-5
size: few
V: TRBV28
DNA: TGTGCCAGCAGCCCTACCTCTTTTGGGGAAGAGACCCAGTACTTC
CDR3: CASSPTSFGEETQYF

D: TRBD1
J: TRBJ2-1
size: -
V: TRBV4-3
DNA: TGCGCCAGCAGCCAAGATAGGGGACAGTACAATGAGCAGTTCTTC
CDR3: CASSQDRGQYNEQFF

D: -
J: TRBJ1-6
size: few
V: TRBV21-1
DNA: TGTGCCAGCAGCGAGAGACAGGGGACTAATTCACCCCTCCACTTT
CDR3: CASSERQGTNSPLHF

D: -
J: TRBJ2-1
size: -
V: TRBV1
DNA: TGCACCAGCAGGGAAAAGGGGCGGGACTCCTACAATGAGCAGTTCTTC
CDR3: CTSREKGRDSYNEQFF

D: -
J: TRBJ2-5
size: few
V: TRBV14
DNA: TGTGCCAGCAGCCAAGGTACCCGTCCTATTCCCACAGAGACGACCCAGTACTTC
CDR3: CASSQGTRPIPTETTQYF

D: TRBD1
J: TRBJ1-5
size: -
V: TRBV6-4
DNA: TGTGCCAGCAACCTCGGACAGGGCCACAATCAGCCCCAGCATTTT
CDR3: CASNLGQGHNQPQHF

D: -
J: TRBJ2-7
size: -
V: TRBV7-9
DNA: TGTGCCAGCAGCGAACAGAGCGAGCAGTACTTC
CDR3: CASSEQSEQYF

D: -
J: TRBJ1-1
size: -
V: TRBV6-1
DNA: TGTGCCAGCAGTAGGAGGAGACAGACAGGTCTCAACACTGAAGCTTTCTTT
CDR3: CASSRRRQTGLNTEAFF

D: -
J: TRBJ2-4
size: many
V: TRBV28
DNA: TGTGCCAGCAGTTTGGGAGACATTCAGTACTTC
CDR3: CASSLGDIQYF

D: -
J: TRBJ1-2
size: -
V: TRBV4-1
DNA: TGCGCCAGCAGCCCACTGGGGTCCGCGACGGATCATGGCTACACCTTC
CDR3: CASSPLGSATDHGYTF

D: -
J: TRBJ2-3
size: -
V: TRBV4-1
DNA: TGCGCCAGCAGCCAAGATCTGACTACAGATACGCAGTATTTT
CDR3: CASSQDLTTDTQYF

D: TRBD1
J: TRBJ1-4
size: few
V: TRBV20-1
DNA: TGCAGTGCTAGAGATCAGGACAGGGGAGATGAAAAACTGTTTTTT
CDR3: CSARDQDRGDEKLFF

D: -
J: TRBJ2-2
size: -
V: TRBV11-2
DNA: TGTGCCAGCCGAAAATGGGGGACTCGAAACACCGGGGAGCTGTTTTTT
CDR3: CASRKWGTRNTGELFF

D: -
J: TRBJ2-1
size: few
V: TRBV12-2
DNA: TGTGCAAGTCGCCCAAGATTCGGGAGGTTAGGCAATGAGCAGTTCTTC
CDR3: CASRPRFGRLGNEQFF

D: -
J: TRBJ2-1
size: few
V: TRBV9
DNA: TGTGCCAGCAGCGCCCATCCTCTGGTATCCGCCAACAGTGAGCAGTTCTTC
CDR3: CASSAHPLVSANSEQFF